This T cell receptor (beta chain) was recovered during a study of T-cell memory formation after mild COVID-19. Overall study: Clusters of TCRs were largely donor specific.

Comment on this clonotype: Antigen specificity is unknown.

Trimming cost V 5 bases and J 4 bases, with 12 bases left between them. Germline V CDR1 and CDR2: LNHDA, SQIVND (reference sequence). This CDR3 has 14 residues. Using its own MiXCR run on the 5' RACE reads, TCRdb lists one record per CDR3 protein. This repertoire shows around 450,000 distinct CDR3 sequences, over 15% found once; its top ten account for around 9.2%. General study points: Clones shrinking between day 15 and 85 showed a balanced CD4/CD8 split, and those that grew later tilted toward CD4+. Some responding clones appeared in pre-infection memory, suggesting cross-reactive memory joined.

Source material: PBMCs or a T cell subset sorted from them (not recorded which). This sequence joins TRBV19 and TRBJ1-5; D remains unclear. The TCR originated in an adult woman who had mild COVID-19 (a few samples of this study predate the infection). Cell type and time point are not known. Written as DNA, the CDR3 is TGTGCCAGTAGTGGGGAATATTGGAATCAGCCCCAGCATTTT. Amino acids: CASSGEYWNQPQHF.